This T cell receptor (beta chain) was found in a study of T cell repertoires in cytomegalovirus infection. Looking at the study overall: HLA-B-restricted CMV epitopes that are well studied, plus recently identified HLA-C-restricted ones, were used by the study. Based on public TCR beta signatures, there were indications of CMV infection and of a matching HLA type.

The CDR3 loop spans 15 amino acids. Germline values: CDR1 MGHRA, CDR2 YSYEKL. V gave up 0 bases and J gave up 2 bases, with 11 bases separating them. Notes on this clonotype: Its antigen is still unknown.

TCRdb analysed the reads with MiXCR anew, one entry per CDR3 protein. Found here are more than 35,000 distinct CDR3 sequences, about 48% of them singletons; the top ten hold about 93%. Study-level results: Within the response measured ex vivo, HLA-C-restricted CMV-specific TCR beta clonotypes were dominant. Individuals carrying CMV plus the relevant HLA were identified by cumulative frequency of public TCR beta families.

This TCR was sampled from a human donor in good health (CMV status not recorded). Some clones in this sample may be carry-over from other donors' samples. Source: CD8+ T cells from cultured PBMCs, taken from culture after CMV antigen stimulation. This sequence joins TRBV4-1 and TRBJ2-7; a possible D gene is TRBD2 (6 bases). CDR3 loop: CASSQDLGLAYEQYF. In DNA, the CDR3 is TGCGCCAGCAGCCAAGATCTGGGACTCGCCTACGAGCAGTACTTC.